A single sample is the source of the 22 T cell receptor beta chains below, sequenced in a study of beta chain features in type 1 diabetes. Study-wide results and limits: Type 1 diabetes patients had TCRB CDR3s that were shorter (moderately but significantly so) in all four CD4+ subsets.

All of the isolated RNA was reverse transcribed, so expressed TCRB transcripts were sequenced. The table came from immunoSEQ multiplex PCR; TCRdb's copy has only in-frame clones and leaves some out. The repertoire includes some 240,000 clones, around 16% of them detected once, and approximately 0.086% sits in the top ten. These receptors have no identified antigens. The sequenced material came from naive CD4+ T cells from blood. The receptors originated from a man aged 25-40 years with type 1 diabetes.

The chain carries TRBV28 and TRBJ2-7; 13 nucleotides align to TRBD2. Germline V gene sequence: CDR1 MDHEN, CDR2 SYDVKM. With 8 bases clipped from V and 5 bases from J, the junction kept 3 bases outside the gene matches. The CDR3 is 13 residues long. The DNA for the CDR3 is TGTGCCAGCCGGACTAGCGGGAGCGACGAGCAGTACTTC. Translating it yields CASRTSGSDEQYF.

This chain joins TRBV4-1 and TRBJ2-7; no clear D gene. CDR3 length equals 11 residues. The germline V and J ends were trimmed by 3 bases and 7 bases, with 7 bases remaining between them. CDR1 is MGHRA and CDR2 is YSYEKL in the germline V gene. The CDR3 is CASSQFYEQYF. CDR3 in DNA: TGCGCCAGCAGCCAGTTCTATGAGCAGTACTTC.

As DNA, the CDR3 is TGCAGCGTTGCGGGAGGGGGCTACAATGAGCAGTTCTTC. Translated: CSVAGGGYNEQFF. The chain joins TRBV29-1 to TRBJ2-1; TRBD2 matches at 8 bases. The trim removed 4 bases at V and 3 bases at J, leaving 2 bases unmatched. From germline, CDR1 is SQVTM and CDR2 ANQGSEA. The length of the CDR3 is 13 residues.

The count of this clone is one. V gene TRBV29-1 combines with J gene TRBJ1-1; TRBD1 might be the D (5 bases). The ends were cut back, 5 bases at V and 6 bases at J, with 10 bases in the middle. The germline V gene encodes CDR1 SQVTM and CDR2 ANQGSEA. The CDR3 contains 11 residues. The CDR3 reads CSVFGAAEAFF. The CDR3 coding sequence is TGCAGCGTTTTCGGGGCGGCTGAAGCTTTCTTT. The whole variable domain, remainder taken from reference TRBV29-1 and TRBJ1-1, is SAVISQKPSRDICQRGTSLTIQCQVDSQVTMMFWYRQQPGQSLTLIATANQGSEATYESGFVIDKFPISRPNLTFSTLTVSNMSPEDSSIYLCSVFGAAEAFFGQGTRLTVV.

In this sample, this clone turned up a few times. The J gene is TRBJ2-5, the V gene TRBV30, with D uncertain. This CDR3 region has 12 residues. The ends were cut back, 1 base at V and 7 bases at J, with 10 bases in the middle. The germline CDR1 and CDR2 sequences are GTSNPN and SVGIG (reference sequence). CDR3 in amino acids: CAWSDSKGTQYF. DNA of the CDR3: TGTGCCTGGAGTGACAGCAAAGGGACCCAGTACTTC.

This clone occurred a few times. Here the CDR3 reads CASSLGQSSYEQYF. DNA of the CDR3: TGTGCCAGCAGCCTGGGACAGAGCTCCTACGAGCAGTACTTC. The chain uses TRBV7-2 and TRBJ2-7; 7 nucleotides match TRBD1. Germline V gene data show CDR1 as SGHTA and CDR2 as FQGNSA. CDR3 length equals 14 residues. J gave up 0 bases and V 5 bases, and 4 bases lay outside the gene matches.

The genes are TRBV25-1 and TRBJ2-3; D is unclear. CDR1 is MGHDK and CDR2 is SYGVNS in the germline V gene. Trimming cost V 3 bases and J 2 bases, with 12 bases left between them. The CDR3 extends over 15 amino acids. The DNA for the CDR3 is TGTGCCAGCAGTGACCCGTCAGGATTCACAGATACGCAGTATTTT. Protein sequence: CASSDPSGFTDTQYF.

The chain recombines TRBV7-9 with TRBJ2-1; 11 bases line up with TRBD1. V lost 5 bases, J lost 0 bases, and 6 bases stayed unmatched. The germline gives CDR1 SEHNR, CDR2 FQNEAQ (reference sequence). The CDR3 has 17 residues. CDR3 DNA sequence: TGTGCCAGCAGCCAAACCGGACAGGGGGCCTCCTACAATGAGCAGTTCTTC. This gives the protein CASSQTGQGASYNEQFF. Based on the CDR3 plus reference TRBV7-9 and TRBJ2-1, the full variable domain is DTGVSQNPRHKITKRGQNVTFRCDPISEHNRLYWYRQTLGQGPEFLTYFQNEAQLEKSRLLSDRFSAERPKGSFSTLEIQRTEQGDSAMYLCASSQTGQGASYNEQFFGPGTRLTVL.

V is TRBV25-1 and J is TRBJ2-3, with D unclear. Germline V lookup: CDR1 MGHDK, CDR2 SYGVNS. V lost 8 bases and J 2 bases, leaving 14 bases between the germline ends. The CDR3 runs 14 residues. In DNA form, the CDR3 reads TGTGCCAGCTCAAGGGCCCGGGTCACAGATACGCAGTATTTT. Translating gives CASSRARVTDTQYF.

This clone occurred a few times. The rearrangement links TRBV29-1 to TRBJ2-3; weak D call: TRBD2 (5 bases). The CDR3 totals 14 residues. V was pared by 1 base and J by 1 base, with 9 bases between. The germline V gene has CDR1 SQVTM and CDR2 ANQGSEA. For the CDR3, the DNA is TGCAGCGTTGAAGGAGCGGCGGGCACAGATACGCAGTATTTT. Encoded protein: CSVEGAAGTDTQYF.

In its sample, this clone was seen a few times. The chain employs TRBV7-2 and TRBJ1-1; D possibly corresponds to TRBD1 (5 bases). Germline CDR1 reads SGHTA; CDR2 reads FQGNSA. V shed 5 bases and J shed 4 bases, with 17 bases lying between them. This CDR3 is built from 15 residues. The CDR3 here is CASSPGRPGGTEAFF. The CDR3, as DNA: TGTGCCAGCAGCCCCGGGCGGCCGGGGGGCACTGAAGCTTTCTTT. Full variable domain (rest looked up from reference TRBV7-2 and TRBJ1-1): GAGVSQSPSNKVTEKGKDVELRCDPISGHTALYWYRQSLGQGLEFLIYFQGNSAPDKSGLPSDRFSAERTGGSVSTLTIQRTQQEDSAVYLCASSPGRPGGTEAFFGQGTRLTVV.

This clone was found a few times. The V call is TRBV20-1, the J call TRBJ2-1, with D uncertain. CDR3 length: 11 amino acids. V lost 3 bases and J 8 bases, leaving 8 bases between the germline ends. Looked up from germline, CDR1 is DFQATT and CDR2 is SNEGSKA (reference sequence). CDR3 residues: CSASIMDEQFF. CDR3 DNA: TGCAGTGCTAGCATAATGGATGAGCAGTTCTTC.

A few counts support this clone. The rearrangement links TRBV6-6 to TRBJ2-7; 8 positions match TRBD1. The germline gives CDR1 MNHNY, CDR2 SVGAGI (reference sequence). The V and J ends lost 5 bases and 2 bases, in that order; junction bases with no gene match: 8. This CDR3 is 15 amino acids long. The CDR3 nucleotides read TGTGCCAGCAGTACCCCCGGGACAGGCCCCTACGAGCAGTACTTC. It specifies CASSTPGTGPYEQYF.

This clone was seen more than once but under ten times. V usage is TRBV20-1 and J usage is TRBJ2-1; D is uncertain. Germline V lookup: CDR1 DFQATT, CDR2 SNEGSKA (reference sequence). This CDR3 comprises 11 residues. Trimming pared 6 bases from V and 4 bases from J, leaving 7 bases between. The CDR3 DNA follows: TGCAGTGCAAATTCATACAATGAGCAGTTCTTC. Its translation: CSANSYNEQFF.

This chain links TRBV18 with TRBJ2-5; the D gene is possibly TRBD1 (6 bases). CDR1 and CDR2 from the germline V gene are KGHSH and LQKENI. Trimming removed 3 bases at V and 4 bases at J, with 9 bases between. The CDR3 is 13 amino acids. The CDR3 is CASSPPTGETQYF. As DNA, the CDR3 is TGTGCCAGCTCACCTCCGACAGGAGAGACCCAGTACTTC.

The genes are TRBV9 and TRBJ2-5; 10 nucleotides align to TRBD2. The CDR3 contains 14 residues. Germline CDR1 and CDR2: SGDLS and YYNGEE. J was trimmed by 6 bases and V by 4 bases; bases with no gene match: 6. The CDR3 region has the DNA TGTGCCAGCAGCATGGCTAGCGGGAGTCAGACCCAGTACTTC. Residues: CASSMASGSQTQYF.

This clone was seen a handful of times. This rearrangement joins TRBV29-1 to TRBJ1-5; possible D gene TRBD1, 5 bases. V lost 4 bases to trimming and J lost 0 bases, with 16 bases between them. Germline V gene data show CDR1 as SQVTM and CDR2 as ANQGSEA. The CDR3 covers 16 residues. The CDR3 protein is CSVVLPWGDSNQPQHF. CDR3 sequence (DNA): TGCAGCGTTGTTTTACCATGGGGGGATAGCAATCAGCCCCAGCATTTT.

This clone has more than one count but fewer than ten. The CDR3 loop reads CASSRIQGSYGYTF. Here the CDR3 DNA reads TGCGCCAGCAGCCGTATACAGGGGAGTTATGGCTACACCTTC. This chain uses TRBV4-3 with TRBJ1-2; 7 positions agree with TRBD1. Unmatched junction bases numbered 7, after V lost 4 bases and J lost 5 bases. The CDR3 has 14 amino acids. The V gene's germline CDR1 is LGHNA and CDR2 YSLEER.

The genes are TRBV2 and TRBJ2-5, with D perhaps assigned TRBD1 or TRBD2 (6 bases each). The CDR3 is 12 amino acids. In germline, CDR1 is SNHLY, CDR2 FYNNEI. Trimming left V 8 bases short and J 5 bases short, with 12 bases between. The CDR3: CASGWGAETQYF. DNA of the CDR3: TGTGCCAGCGGATGGGGGGCGGAGACCCAGTACTTC.

V gene TRBV10-3 combines with J gene TRBJ2-1; D is perhaps TRBD2 (5 bases). CDR1 ENHRY and CDR2 SYGVKD come from the germline V gene. The CDR3 has 15 amino acids. V was pared by 0 bases and J by 6 bases, with 12 bases between. The CDR3 bases are TGTGCCATCAGTGAGTCGAGGGAAGGAATCAATGAGCAGTTCTTC. Its translation is CAISESREGINEQFF.

The chain employs TRBV5-8 and TRBJ1-2; 10 bases line up with TRBD1. Germline V gene data show CDR1 as SGHTS and CDR2 as YDEGEE. V shed 4 bases, J shed 7 bases, and the junction held 4 bases outside the gene matches. The CDR3 sequence is 13 residues long. The CDR3 reads CASSPDRGLGYTF. The CDR3 DNA sequence: TGTGCCAGCAGCCCAGACAGGGGGCTTGGCTACACCTTC.

This chain joins TRBV4-3 and TRBJ2-3; TRBD2 matches 7 bases. The CDR3 length is 14 residues. The germline gives CDR1 LGHNA, CDR2 YSLEER. The J segment lost 5 bases and the V segment lost 3 bases, leaving 5 bases of the junction unmatched. CDR3 protein: CASSQVGLRDTQYF. Written as DNA, the CDR3 is TGCGCCAGCAGCCAGGTGGGACTAAGAGATACGCAGTATTTT.